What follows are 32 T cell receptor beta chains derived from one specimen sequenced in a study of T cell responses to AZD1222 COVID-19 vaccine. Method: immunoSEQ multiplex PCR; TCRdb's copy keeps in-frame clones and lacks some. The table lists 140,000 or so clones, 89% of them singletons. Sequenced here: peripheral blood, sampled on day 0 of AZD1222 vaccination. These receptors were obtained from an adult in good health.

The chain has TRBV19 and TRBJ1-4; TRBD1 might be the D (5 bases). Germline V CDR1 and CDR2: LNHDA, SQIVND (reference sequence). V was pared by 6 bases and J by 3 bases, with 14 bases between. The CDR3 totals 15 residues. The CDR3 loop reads CASRRDGGPNEKLFF. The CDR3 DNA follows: TGTGCCAGTAGGAGGGACGGCGGCCCTAATGAAAAACTGTTTTTT.

The CDR3 DNA reads as TGTGCCAGCAGCTTAGGGACAGGGGAGACCCAGTACTTC. This gives the protein CASSLGTGETQYF. The V call is TRBV11-2, the J call TRBJ2-5, with 8 bases fitting TRBD1. Trimming at V came to 1 base and at J to 5 bases, leaving 0 bases not matched to a gene. CDR1 and CDR2 from the germline V gene are SGHAT and FQNNGV. This CDR3 is built from 13 residues.

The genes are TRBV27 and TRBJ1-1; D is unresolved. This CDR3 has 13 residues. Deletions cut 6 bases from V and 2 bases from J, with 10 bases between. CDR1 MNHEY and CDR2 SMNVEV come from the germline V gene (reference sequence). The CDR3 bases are TGTGCCAGCAGACTTCACAGAAACACTGAAGCTTTCTTT. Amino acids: CASRLHRNTEAFF.

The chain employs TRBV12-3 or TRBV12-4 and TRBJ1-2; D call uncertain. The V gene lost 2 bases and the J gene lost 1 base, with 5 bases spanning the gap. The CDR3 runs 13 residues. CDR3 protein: CASSLRFNYGYTF. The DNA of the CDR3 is TGTGCCAGCAGTTTACGCTTTAACTATGGCTACACCTTC.

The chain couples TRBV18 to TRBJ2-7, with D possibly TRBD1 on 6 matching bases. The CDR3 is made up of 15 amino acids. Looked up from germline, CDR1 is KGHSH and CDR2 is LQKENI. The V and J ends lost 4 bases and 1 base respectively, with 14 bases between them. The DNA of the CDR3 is TGTGCCAGCTCACGGTCGGGACAAACATCCTACGAGCAGTACTTC. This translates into CASSRSGQTSYEQYF.

Written as DNA, the CDR3 is TGTGCCAGTAGTATAGGAGGGTCGTACGAGCAGTACTTC. It codes for CASSIGGSYEQYF. This chain joins TRBV19 and TRBJ2-7; the D gene is possibly TRBD2 (5 bases). CDR3 size: 13 residues. Germline V CDR1 and CDR2: LNHDA, SQIVND (reference sequence). The germline V and J ends were trimmed by 1 base and 4 bases, with 8 bases remaining between them.

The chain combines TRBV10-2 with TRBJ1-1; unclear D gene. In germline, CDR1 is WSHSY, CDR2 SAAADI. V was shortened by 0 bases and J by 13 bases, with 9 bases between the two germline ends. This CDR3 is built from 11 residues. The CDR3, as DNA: TGCGCCAGCAGTGAGTCGATTAGGGTTTTCTTT. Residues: CASSESIRVFF.

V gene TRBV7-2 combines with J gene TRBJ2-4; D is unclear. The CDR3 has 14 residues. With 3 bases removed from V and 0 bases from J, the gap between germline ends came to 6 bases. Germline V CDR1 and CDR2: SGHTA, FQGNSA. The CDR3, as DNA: TGTGCCAGCAGCTTGGAATTAGCCAAAAACATTCAGTACTTC. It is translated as CASSLELAKNIQYF.

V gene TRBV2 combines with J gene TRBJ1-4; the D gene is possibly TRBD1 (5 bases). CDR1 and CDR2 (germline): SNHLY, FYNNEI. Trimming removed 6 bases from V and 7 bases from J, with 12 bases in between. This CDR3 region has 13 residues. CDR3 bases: TGTGCCAGCAGCAGGGCAGGACGTGAAAAACTGTTTTTT. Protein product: CASSRAGREKLFF.

This chain's CDR3 is CASSQDPIPLGNTIYF. The CDR3, as DNA: TGTGCCAGCTCGCAGGACCCCATCCCTCTTGGAAACACCATATATTTT. This chain connects TRBV18 to TRBJ1-3, with D uncertain. Trimming removed 6 bases at V and 3 bases at J, with 18 bases between. Germline CDR1 is KGHSH and CDR2 is LQKENI. The CDR3 covers 16 residues.

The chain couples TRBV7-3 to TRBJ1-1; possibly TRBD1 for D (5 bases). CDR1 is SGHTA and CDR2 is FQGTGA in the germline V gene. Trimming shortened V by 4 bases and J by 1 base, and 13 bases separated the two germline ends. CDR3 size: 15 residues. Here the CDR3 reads CASSSYLRGNTEAFF. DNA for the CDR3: TGTGCCAGCAGCTCGTATTTAAGGGGGAACACTGAAGCTTTCTTT.

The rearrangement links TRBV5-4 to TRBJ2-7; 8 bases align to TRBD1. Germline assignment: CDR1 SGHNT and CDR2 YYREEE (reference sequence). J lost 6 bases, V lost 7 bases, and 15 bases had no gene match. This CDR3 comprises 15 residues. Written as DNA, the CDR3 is TGTGCCAGCTCTTCCGTAGGACAGGGATTCGGCGAGCAGTACTTC. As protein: CASSSVGQGFGEQYF.

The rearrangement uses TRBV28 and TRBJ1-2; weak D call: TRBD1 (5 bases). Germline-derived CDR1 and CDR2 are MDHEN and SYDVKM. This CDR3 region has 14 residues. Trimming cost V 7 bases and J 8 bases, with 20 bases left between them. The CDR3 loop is CASIINSGLDGYTF. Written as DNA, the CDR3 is TGTGCCAGCATTATCAACTCAGGGCTGGACGGCTACACCTTC.

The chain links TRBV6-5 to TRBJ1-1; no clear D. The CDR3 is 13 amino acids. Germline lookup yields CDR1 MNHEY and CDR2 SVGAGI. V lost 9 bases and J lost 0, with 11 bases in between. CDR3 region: CASKWSLNTEAFF. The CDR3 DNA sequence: TGTGCCAGTAAGTGGAGCTTGAACACTGAAGCTTTCTTT.

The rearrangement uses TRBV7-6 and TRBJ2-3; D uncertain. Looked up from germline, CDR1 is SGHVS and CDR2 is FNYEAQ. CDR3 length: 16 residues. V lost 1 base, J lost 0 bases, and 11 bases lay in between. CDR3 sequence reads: CASSLEAESSTDTQYF. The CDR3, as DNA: TGTGCCAGCAGCTTAGAGGCCGAATCTAGCACAGATACGCAGTATTTT.

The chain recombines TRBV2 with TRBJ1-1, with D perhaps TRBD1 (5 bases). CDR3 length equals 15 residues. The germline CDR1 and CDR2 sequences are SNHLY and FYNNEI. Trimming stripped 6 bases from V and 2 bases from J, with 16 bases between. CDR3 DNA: TGTGCCAGCAGGCGTCCGGGGGATAGAAACACTGAAGCTTTCTTT. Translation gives CASRRPGDRNTEAFF.

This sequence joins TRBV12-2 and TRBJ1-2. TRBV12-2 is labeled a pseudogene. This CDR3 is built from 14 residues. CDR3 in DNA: TGTGCAAGTCTGCGGACGGAGGGTAGCTATGGCTACACCTTC. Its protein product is CASLRTEGSYGYTF.

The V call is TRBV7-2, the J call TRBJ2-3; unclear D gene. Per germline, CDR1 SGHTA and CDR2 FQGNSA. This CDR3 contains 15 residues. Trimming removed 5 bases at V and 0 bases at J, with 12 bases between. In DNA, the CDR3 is TGTGCCAGCAGCCCCCGACTGGGAAGCACAGATACGCAGTATTTT. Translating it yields CASSPRLGSTDTQYF.

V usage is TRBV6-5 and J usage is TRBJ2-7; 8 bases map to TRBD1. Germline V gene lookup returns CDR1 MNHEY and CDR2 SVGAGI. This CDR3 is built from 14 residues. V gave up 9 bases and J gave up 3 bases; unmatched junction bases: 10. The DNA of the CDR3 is TGTGCCAGTTTCCAGGGACAGGCGATCTACGAGCAGTACTTC. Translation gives CASFQGQAIYEQYF.

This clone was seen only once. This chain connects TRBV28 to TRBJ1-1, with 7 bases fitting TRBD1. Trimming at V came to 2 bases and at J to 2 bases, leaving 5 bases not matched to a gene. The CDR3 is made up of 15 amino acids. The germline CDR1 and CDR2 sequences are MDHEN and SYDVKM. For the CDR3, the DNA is TGTGCCAGCAGTTTACTACAGGGGTTTAACACTGAAGCTTTCTTT. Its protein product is CASSLLQGFNTEAFF.

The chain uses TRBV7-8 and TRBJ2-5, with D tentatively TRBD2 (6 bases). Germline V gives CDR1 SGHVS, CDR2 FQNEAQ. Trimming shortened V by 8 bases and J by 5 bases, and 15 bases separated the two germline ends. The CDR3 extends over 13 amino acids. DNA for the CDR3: TGTGCCAGCGACCCCTGGGGAGGCGAGACCCAGTACTTC. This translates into CASDPWGGETQYF.

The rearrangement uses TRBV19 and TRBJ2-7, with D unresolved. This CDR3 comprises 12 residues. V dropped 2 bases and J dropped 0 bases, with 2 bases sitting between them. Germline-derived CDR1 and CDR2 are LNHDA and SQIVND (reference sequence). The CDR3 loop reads CASSIISYEQYF. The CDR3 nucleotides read TGTGCCAGTAGTATAATCTCCTACGAGCAGTACTTC.

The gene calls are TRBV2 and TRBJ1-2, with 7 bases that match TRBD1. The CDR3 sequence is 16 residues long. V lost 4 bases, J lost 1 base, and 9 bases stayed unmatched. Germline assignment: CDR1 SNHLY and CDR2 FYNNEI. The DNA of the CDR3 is TGTGCCAGCAGTGCCCGACAGGGACTCTTTAACTATGGCTACACCTTC. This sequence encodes CASSARQGLFNYGYTF.

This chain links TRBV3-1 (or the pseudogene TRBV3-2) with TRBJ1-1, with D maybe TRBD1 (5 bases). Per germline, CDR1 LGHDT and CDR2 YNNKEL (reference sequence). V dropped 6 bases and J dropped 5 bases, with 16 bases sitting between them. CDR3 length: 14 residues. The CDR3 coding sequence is TGTGCCAGCAGAGGGACCGCCCGGGGGACTGAAGCTTTCTTT. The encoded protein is CASRGTARGTEAFF.

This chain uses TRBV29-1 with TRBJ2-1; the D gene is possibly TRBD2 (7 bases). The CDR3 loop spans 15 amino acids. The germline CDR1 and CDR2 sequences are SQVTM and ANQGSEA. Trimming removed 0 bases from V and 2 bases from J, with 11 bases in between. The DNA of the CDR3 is TGCAGCGTTGAAGAGGGGGCGGGGGCCTACAATGAGCAGTTCTTC. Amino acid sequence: CSVEEGAGAYNEQFF.

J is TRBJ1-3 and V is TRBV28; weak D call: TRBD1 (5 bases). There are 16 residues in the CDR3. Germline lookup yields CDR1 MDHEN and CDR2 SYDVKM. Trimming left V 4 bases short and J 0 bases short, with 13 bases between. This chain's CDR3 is CASSSWDWSSGNTIYF. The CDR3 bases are TGTGCCAGCAGTTCCTGGGACTGGAGCTCTGGAAACACCATATATTTT.

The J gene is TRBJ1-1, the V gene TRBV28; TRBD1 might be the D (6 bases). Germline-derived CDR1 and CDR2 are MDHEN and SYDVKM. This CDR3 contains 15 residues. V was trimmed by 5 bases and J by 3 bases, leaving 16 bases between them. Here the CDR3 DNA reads TGTGCCAGCAGTCAGGCGCTCCGGGGGCACACTGAAGCTTTCTTT. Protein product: CASSQALRGHTEAFF.

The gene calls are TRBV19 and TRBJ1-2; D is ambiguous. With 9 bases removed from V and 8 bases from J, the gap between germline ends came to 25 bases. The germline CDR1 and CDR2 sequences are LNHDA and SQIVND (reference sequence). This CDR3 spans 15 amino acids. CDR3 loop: CASKYSQRTLSGYTF. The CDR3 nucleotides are TGTGCCAGCAAGTATAGTCAGAGGACGCTTAGCGGCTACACCTTC.

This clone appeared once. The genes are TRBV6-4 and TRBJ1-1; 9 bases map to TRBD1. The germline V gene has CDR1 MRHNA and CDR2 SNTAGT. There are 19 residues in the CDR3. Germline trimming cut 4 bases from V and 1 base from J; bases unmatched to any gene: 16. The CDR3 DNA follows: TGTGCCAGCAGTGCCCACGGGGGACAGGGATGGGCCCGGAACACTGAAGCTTTCTTT. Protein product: CASSAHGGQGWARNTEAFF.

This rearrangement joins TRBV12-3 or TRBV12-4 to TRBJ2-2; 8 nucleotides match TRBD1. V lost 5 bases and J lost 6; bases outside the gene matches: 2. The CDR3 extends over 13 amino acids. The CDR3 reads CASSPTGAGELFF. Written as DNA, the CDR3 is TGTGCCAGCAGTCCGACAGGGGCCGGGGAGCTGTTTTTT.

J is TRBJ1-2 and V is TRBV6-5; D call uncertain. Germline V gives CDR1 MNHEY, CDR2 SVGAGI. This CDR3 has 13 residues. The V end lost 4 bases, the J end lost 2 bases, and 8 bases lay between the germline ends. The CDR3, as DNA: TGTGCCAGCAGTTGGGTTCAGAACTATGGCTACACCTTC. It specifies CASSWVQNYGYTF.

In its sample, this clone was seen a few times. Here the CDR3 reads CAWSGDTGELFF. CDR3 in DNA: TGTGCCTGGAGTGGGGACACCGGGGAGCTGTTTTTT. V is TRBV30 and J is TRBJ2-2; D is unclear. V was clipped by 1 base and J by 3 bases, with 3 bases between them. The CDR3 totals 12 residues. Germline assignment: CDR1 GTSNPN and CDR2 SVGIG (reference sequence).